The rows below give T cell receptor beta chains drawn from one sample of a study of blood T cell repertoires in COVID-19. Sequencing used immunoSEQ multiplex PCR; TCRdb keeps in-frame clones, though not all of them. Among about 240,000 clones listed, 85% to 95% were seen once. Sequenced material: peripheral blood. These receptors all stem from a man aged 25-40 years with COVID-19, enrolled during active disease. Both conserved end residues are part of each CDR3. Fields, in order: clone size, D gene, V gene, J gene, CDR3 protein, CDR3 DNA. A D gene is named only where the DNA matches it firmly. A clone size is listed for some rows: how often the clone was seen (once, few, many), or a class if it is expanded.

abundance: .; d_gene: .; v_gene: TRBV11-2; j_gene: TRBJ1-6; CDR3aa: CASSLRDNSPLHF; CDR3nt: TGTGCCAGCAGCTTACGGGATAATTCACCCCTCCACTTT
abundance: .; d_gene: .; v_gene: TRBV19; j_gene: TRBJ2-7; CDR3aa: CASSTNRLYEQYF; CDR3nt: TGTGCCAGTAGTACGAACAGGCTATACGAGCAGTACTTC
abundance: .; d_gene: .; v_gene: TRBV12-3/TRBV12-4; j_gene: TRBJ2-3; CDR3aa: CASSLERADTQYF; CDR3nt: TGTGCCAGCAGTTTGGAGCGTGCGGATACGCAGTATTTT
abundance: .; d_gene: .; v_gene: TRBV9; j_gene: TRBJ2-7; CDR3aa: CASSYEDNYEQYF; CDR3nt: TGTGCCAGCAGCTACGAGGACAACTACGAGCAGTACTTC
abundance: once; d_gene: TRBD1; v_gene: TRBV7-9; j_gene: TRBJ1-2; CDR3aa: CASSKRPQGAVGYTF; CDR3nt: TGTGCCAGCAGCAAACGACCCCAGGGGGCGGTTGGCTACACCTTC
abundance: .; d_gene: .; v_gene: TRBV13; j_gene: TRBJ1-6; CDR3aa: CASSFTGSSYNSPLHF; CDR3nt: TGTGCCAGCAGCTTTACAGGGAGCTCCTATAATTCACCCCTCCACTTT
abundance: .; d_gene: .; v_gene: TRBV7-7; j_gene: TRBJ2-2; CDR3aa: CASSLVPGATTGELFF; CDR3nt: TGTGCCAGCAGCTTAGTTCCTGGGGCCACCACCGGGGAGCTGTTTTTT
abundance: .; d_gene: TRBD2; v_gene: TRBV2; j_gene: TRBJ2-1; CDR3aa: CASSEGGAYNEQFF; CDR3nt: TGTGCCAGCAGTGAGGGGGGGGCCTACAATGAGCAGTTCTTC
abundance: .; d_gene: .; v_gene: TRBV5-1; j_gene: TRBJ2-7; CDR3aa: CASNPGDPLEQYF; CDR3nt: TGCGCCAGCAACCCAGGGGACCCTTTAGAGCAGTACTTC
abundance: few; d_gene: TRBD1; v_gene: TRBV19; j_gene: TRBJ1-2; CDR3aa: CASSTRTGYGYTF; CDR3nt: TGTGCCAGTAGTACCCGGACAGGGTATGGCTACACCTTC
abundance: .; d_gene: .; v_gene: TRBV7-9; j_gene: TRBJ1-2; CDR3aa: CASVWESGDGYTF; CDR3nt: TGTGCCAGCGTGTGGGAGTCGGGGGATGGCTACACCTTC
abundance: .; d_gene: .; v_gene: TRBV27; j_gene: TRBJ1-2; CDR3aa: CASSLQGSSYGYTF; CDR3nt: TGTGCCAGCAGTTTACAGGGATCGAGCTATGGCTACACCTTC
abundance: .; d_gene: .; v_gene: TRBV6-1; j_gene: TRBJ1-3; CDR3aa: CASSEAKRGALFGNTIYF; CDR3nt: TGTGCCAGCAGTGAAGCTAAGCGCGGGGCTTTATTTGGAAACACCATATATTTT
abundance: .; d_gene: .; v_gene: TRBV4-2; j_gene: TRBJ1-5; CDR3aa: CASSQGTALLYQPQHF; CDR3nt: TGTGCCAGCAGCCAAGGGACAGCTTTATTGTATCAGCCCCAGCATTTT
abundance: .; d_gene: .; v_gene: TRBV10-2; j_gene: TRBJ1-1; CDR3aa: CASSGPTSFEAFF; CDR3nt: TGCGCCAGCAGTGGACCGACAAGTTTTGAAGCTTTCTTT
abundance: .; d_gene: TRBD2; v_gene: TRBV24-1; j_gene: TRBJ2-1; CDR3aa: CATSDLRGTNYNEQFF; CDR3nt: TGTGCCACCAGTGATTTGCGCGGGACTAACTACAATGAGCAGTTCTTC
abundance: .; d_gene: TRBD2; v_gene: TRBV7-7; j_gene: TRBJ2-5; CDR3aa: CASSPGLAGEETQYF; CDR3nt: TGTGCCAGCAGCCCGGGACTAGCGGGGGAAGAGACCCAGTACTTC
abundance: .; d_gene: .; v_gene: TRBV4-1; j_gene: TRBJ1-2; CDR3aa: CASSREVQTAYGYTF; CDR3nt: TGCGCCAGCAGCCGGGAGGTACAGACCGCATATGGCTACACCTTC
abundance: .; d_gene: .; v_gene: TRBV28; j_gene: TRBJ2-5; CDR3aa: CASTQVGGQETQYF; CDR3nt: TGTGCCAGCACTCAAGTGGGGGGCCAAGAGACCCAGTACTTC
abundance: .; d_gene: .; v_gene: TRBV7-9; j_gene: TRBJ1-5; CDR3aa: CASSYGTAYQPQHF; CDR3nt: TGTGCCAGCAGCTACGGAACAGCCTATCAGCCCCAGCATTTT
abundance: .; d_gene: .; v_gene: TRBV27; j_gene: TRBJ1-1; CDR3aa: CASSFWQNTEAFF; CDR3nt: TGTGCCAGCAGTTTCTGGCAGAACACTGAAGCTTTCTTT
abundance: .; d_gene: .; v_gene: TRBV18; j_gene: TRBJ2-7; CDR3aa: CASSPGGASSYEQYF; CDR3nt: TGTGCCAGCTCACCAGGCGGGGCCAGCTCCTACGAGCAGTACTTC
abundance: .; d_gene: .; v_gene: TRBV5-4; j_gene: TRBJ2-7; CDR3aa: CASSLSQGRPFEQYF; CDR3nt: TGTGCCAGCAGCCTTAGCCAGGGCAGGCCTTTTGAGCAGTACTTC
abundance: .; d_gene: .; v_gene: TRBV3-1/TRBV3-2; j_gene: TRBJ1-2; CDR3aa: CASSQDERQSGGYTF; CDR3nt: TGTGCCAGCAGCCAAGATGAAAGACAGTCGGGCGGCTACACCTTC
abundance: .; d_gene: TRBD1; v_gene: TRBV3-1/TRBV3-2; j_gene: TRBJ2-5; CDR3aa: CASSQPSTGAETQYF; CDR3nt: TGTGCCAGCAGCCAGCCTTCGACAGGGGCAGAGACCCAGTACTTC
abundance: .; d_gene: .; v_gene: TRBV7-9; j_gene: TRBJ1-1; CDR3aa: CASSLLSGIGTEAFF; CDR3nt: TGTGCCAGCAGCTTATTATCGGGGATCGGCACTGAAGCTTTCTTT
abundance: .; d_gene: .; v_gene: TRBV18; j_gene: TRBJ1-1; CDR3aa: CASCLRGGTEAFF; CDR3nt: TGTGCCAGCTGCCTGAGGGGGGGAACTGAAGCTTTCTTT
abundance: once; d_gene: .; v_gene: TRBV29-1; j_gene: TRBJ2-7; CDR3aa: CSVRGGDTAYEQYF; CDR3nt: TGCAGCGTTCGAGGGGGGGACACAGCCTACGAGCAGTACTTC
abundance: once; d_gene: .; v_gene: TRBV7-2; j_gene: TRBJ1-2; CDR3aa: CASSLGQSYGYTF; CDR3nt: TGTGCCAGCAGCTTAGGACAGAGCTATGGCTACACCTTC
abundance: .; d_gene: TRBD1; v_gene: TRBV9; j_gene: TRBJ1-2; CDR3aa: CASSVGGRGNGYTF; CDR3nt: TGTGCCAGCAGCGTAGGCGGCAGGGGGAATGGCTACACCTTC
abundance: .; d_gene: TRBD2; v_gene: TRBV10-1; j_gene: TRBJ2-1; CDR3aa: CASSESGLAVDEQFF; CDR3nt: TGCGCCAGCAGTGAGTCGGGACTAGCGGTCGATGAGCAGTTCTTC
abundance: .; d_gene: .; v_gene: TRBV19; j_gene: TRBJ2-2; CDR3aa: CASSIQGLNTGELFF; CDR3nt: TGTGCCAGTAGTATTCAAGGACTGAACACCGGGGAGCTGTTTTTT
abundance: .; d_gene: .; v_gene: TRBV6-5; j_gene: TRBJ1-5; CDR3aa: CASSLASSNQPQHF; CDR3nt: TGTGCCAGCAGTTTAGCGAGTTCCAATCAGCCCCAGCATTTT